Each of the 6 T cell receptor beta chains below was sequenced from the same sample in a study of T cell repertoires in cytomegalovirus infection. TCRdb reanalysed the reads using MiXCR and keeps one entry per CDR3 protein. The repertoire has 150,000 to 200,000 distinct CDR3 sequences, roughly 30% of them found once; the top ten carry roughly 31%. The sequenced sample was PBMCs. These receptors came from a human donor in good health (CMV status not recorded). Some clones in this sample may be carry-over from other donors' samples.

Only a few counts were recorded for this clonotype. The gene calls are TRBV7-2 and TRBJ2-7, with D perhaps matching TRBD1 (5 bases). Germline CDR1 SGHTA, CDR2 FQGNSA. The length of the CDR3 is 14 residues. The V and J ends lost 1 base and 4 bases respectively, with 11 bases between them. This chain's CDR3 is CASSLVGQDYEQYF. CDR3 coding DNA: TGTGCCAGCAGCTTAGTGGGGCAGGATTACGAGCAGTACTTC.

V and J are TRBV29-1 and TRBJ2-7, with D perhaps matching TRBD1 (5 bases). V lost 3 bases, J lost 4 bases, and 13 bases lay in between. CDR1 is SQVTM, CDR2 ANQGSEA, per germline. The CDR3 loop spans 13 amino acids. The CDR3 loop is CSVEQGSTYEQYF. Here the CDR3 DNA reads TGCAGCGTTGAGCAGGGCTCAACGTACGAGCAGTACTTC.

The CDR3 DNA sequence: TGTGCCAGCAGCTACGCCGGGACAGGCCAGGACACCGGGGAGCTGTTTTTT. Amino acids: CASSYAGTGQDTGELFF. This chain uses TRBV7-9 with TRBJ2-2; TRBD1 matches 8 bases. The germline CDR1 and CDR2 sequences are SEHNR and FQNEAQ (reference sequence). CDR3 length: 17 residues. Unmatched junction bases numbered 10, after V lost 4 bases and J lost 3 bases.

CDR3 coding DNA: TGTGCCAGCAGACCGACGACAGGGAGGAATCAGCCCCAGCATTTT. Protein product: CASRPTTGRNQPQHF. The gene calls are TRBV2 and TRBJ1-5; 7 bases are a match to TRBD1. The CDR3 runs to 15 residues. J lost 4 bases, V lost 6 bases, and 9 bases had no gene match. The germline V gene encodes CDR1 SNHLY and CDR2 FYNNEI.

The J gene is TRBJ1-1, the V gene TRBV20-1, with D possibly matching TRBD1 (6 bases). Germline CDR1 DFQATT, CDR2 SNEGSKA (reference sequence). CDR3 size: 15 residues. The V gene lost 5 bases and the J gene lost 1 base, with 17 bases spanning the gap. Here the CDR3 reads CSARAGAGRNTEAFF. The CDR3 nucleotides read TGCAGTGCTCGAGCGGGGGCGGGACGGAACACTGAAGCTTTCTTT.

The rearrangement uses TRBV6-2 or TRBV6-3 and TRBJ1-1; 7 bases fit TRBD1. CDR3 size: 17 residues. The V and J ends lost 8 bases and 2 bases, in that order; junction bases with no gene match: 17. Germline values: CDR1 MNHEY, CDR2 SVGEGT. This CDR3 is CASAKPRDSHPNTEAFF. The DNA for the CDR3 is TGTGCCAGCGCGAAACCCCGGGACAGCCACCCCAACACTGAAGCTTTCTTT.